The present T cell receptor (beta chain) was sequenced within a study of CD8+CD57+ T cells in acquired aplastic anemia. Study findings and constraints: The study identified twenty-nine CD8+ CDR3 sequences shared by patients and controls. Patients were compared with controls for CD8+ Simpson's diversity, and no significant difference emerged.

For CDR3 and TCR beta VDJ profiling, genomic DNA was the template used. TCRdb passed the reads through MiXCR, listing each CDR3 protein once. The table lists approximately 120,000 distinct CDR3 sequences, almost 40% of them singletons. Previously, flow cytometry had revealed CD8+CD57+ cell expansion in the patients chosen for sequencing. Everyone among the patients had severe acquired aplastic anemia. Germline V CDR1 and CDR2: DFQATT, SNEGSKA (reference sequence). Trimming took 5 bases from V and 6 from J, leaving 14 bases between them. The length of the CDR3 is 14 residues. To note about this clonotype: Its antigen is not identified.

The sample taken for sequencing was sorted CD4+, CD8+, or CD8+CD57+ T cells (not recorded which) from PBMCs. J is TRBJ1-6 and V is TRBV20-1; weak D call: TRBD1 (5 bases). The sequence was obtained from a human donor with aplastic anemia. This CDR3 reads CSAPKPGVNSPLHF. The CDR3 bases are TGCAGTGCTCCAAAACCGGGGGTTAATTCACCCCTCCACTTT.